One sample yielded the 13 T cell receptor beta chains listed below, sequenced in a study of blood T cells in healthy people across ages. A second PCR of 7 to 11 cycles used a sample-barcoded 5' primer and a J-beta primer mix. TCRdb called the 5' RACE reads again in MiXCR, with one record for every CDR3 protein. The sample holds about 1.4 million distinct CDR3 sequences, approximately 59% seen once. The sample comprised blood. The receptor source for this set is a man aged 18 to 29 in good health.

This chain uses TRBV19 with TRBJ2-3, with 11 bases matching TRBD2. This CDR3 spans 15 amino acids. J gave up 5 bases and V 7 bases, and 8 bases lay outside the gene matches. Germline lookup yields CDR1 LNHDA and CDR2 SQIVND (reference sequence). The CDR3 spells CASKLAGAGGDTQYF. CDR3 nucleotide sequence: TGTGCCAGTAAACTAGCGGGAGCAGGTGGAGATACGCAGTATTTT.

The chain uses TRBV4-1 and TRBJ1-4; D ambiguous. V was trimmed by 3 bases and J by 3 bases, leaving 17 bases between them. Germline CDR1 is MGHRA and CDR2 is YSYEKL. The length of the CDR3 is 17 residues. The DNA for the CDR3 is TGCGCCAGCAGCCAGCCCTCGACGGGGAGACCTAATGAAAAACTGTTTTTT. Translating it yields CASSQPSTGRPNEKLFF.

Turning to this clonotype: The junction shows a germline mismatch at one end, possibly a read error. The chain is built from TRBV18 and TRBJ1-1; 7 bases align to TRBD1. Germline-derived CDR1 and CDR2 are KGHSH and LQKENI. This CDR3 has 15 amino acids. The CDR3 DNA is TGTGCCAGTTCACTGAGACAGGGATCGGGCACTGAAGCTTTCTTT. Its protein is CASSLRQGSGTEAFF.

The chain links TRBV29-1 to TRBJ2-7; D is possibly TRBD2 (6 bases). This CDR3 has 13 residues. The V gene's germline CDR1 is SQVTM and CDR2 ANQGSEA. V was cut by 4 bases and J by 3 bases, with 13 bases left in between. This chain's CDR3 is CSVGRGTDYEQYF. CDR3 in DNA: TGCAGCGTTGGGCGGGGTACAGACTACGAGCAGTACTTC.

The chain employs TRBV28 and TRBJ2-1; D may correspond to TRBD1 or TRBD2 (5 bases each). The germline V and J ends were trimmed by 6 bases and 5 bases, with 14 bases remaining between them. CDR1 MDHEN and CDR2 SYDVKM come from the germline V gene. The CDR3 length is 14 residues. The CDR3 nucleotides are TGTGCCAGCAGATGGGGGAGTGGTCACAATGAGCAGTTCTTC. Protein sequence: CASRWGSGHNEQFF.

The chain has TRBV7-6 and TRBJ2-7; 11 bases agree with TRBD1. Germline values: CDR1 SGHVS, CDR2 FNYEAQ. Trimming at V came to 5 bases and at J to 3 bases, leaving 12 bases not matched to a gene. This CDR3 is 17 amino acids long. CDR3 protein: CASSAPGQGASIYEQYF. CDR3 in DNA: TGTGCCAGCAGCGCCCCTGGACAGGGGGCGTCCATCTACGAGCAGTACTTC.

In this sample, this clonotype turned up once. The chain couples TRBV6-1 to TRBJ2-2, with D maybe TRBD2 (6 bases). Trimming cost V 8 bases and J 2 bases, with 9 bases left between them. The CDR3 extends over 13 amino acids. Germline V CDR1 and CDR2: MNHNS, SASEGT. The CDR3 region has the DNA TGTGCCAGCCAGACTAGTAACACCGGGGAGCTGTTTTTT. Its protein is CASQTSNTGELFF.

The rearrangement uses TRBV12-3 or TRBV12-4 and TRBJ1-5, with 8 bases aligning to TRBD1. This CDR3 has 14 residues. The trim removed 8 bases at V and 3 bases at J, leaving 6 bases unmatched. CDR3 residues: CASGDRGINQPQHF. CDR3 bases: TGTGCCAGCGGAGACAGGGGAATCAATCAGCCCCAGCATTTT.

The V and J genes are TRBV4-1 and TRBJ2-7; 11 bases map to TRBD2. CDR1 and CDR2 (germline): MGHRA, YSYEKL. V gave up 0 bases and J gave up 4 bases; unmatched junction bases: 8. There are 17 residues in the CDR3. The chain's CDR3 is CASSQEARASGGYEQYF. The CDR3 DNA reads as TGCGCCAGCAGCCAAGAAGCCCGAGCTAGCGGGGGGTACGAGCAGTACTTC.

V gene TRBV29-1 combines with J gene TRBJ2-3; D is perhaps TRBD1 or TRBD2 (6 bases each). The germline CDR1 and CDR2 sequences are SQVTM and ANQGSEA. V shed 6 bases and J shed 6 bases, with 13 bases lying between them. The CDR3 runs to 12 residues. The CDR3 DNA reads as TGCAGCGTCGCTGGGGGGCAGGATACGCAGTATTTT. Protein: CSVAGGQDTQYF.

This clonotype was detected only a few times. This sequence joins TRBV29-1 and TRBJ2-3; D is undetermined. Trimming removed 7 bases at V and 2 bases at J, with 13 bases between. The CDR3 is made up of 13 amino acids. Germline V CDR1 and CDR2: SQVTM, ANQGSEA. The CDR3 region is CSAEDMVTDTQYF. In DNA form, the CDR3 reads TGCAGCGCAGAAGATATGGTCACAGATACGCAGTATTTT.

The chain links TRBV20-1 to TRBJ2-1; 10 nucleotides align to TRBD2. Germline V lookup: CDR1 DFQATT, CDR2 SNEGSKA (reference sequence). The CDR3 sequence is 17 residues long. The junction had 13 bases not matched to a gene; V was cut back by 6 bases and J by 2 bases. The CDR3 loop is CSAPGLPSGSPYNEQFF. CDR3 bases: TGCAGTGCGCCAGGCCTACCTAGCGGGAGCCCCTACAATGAGCAGTTCTTC.

The V and J genes are TRBV2 and TRBJ2-5, with D perhaps matching TRBD1 (7 bases). This CDR3 comprises 15 residues. The ends were cut back, 4 bases at V and 1 base at J, with 13 bases in the middle. The V gene's germline CDR1 is SNHLY and CDR2 FYNNEI. This CDR3 is CASSVSQGGQETQYF. Written as DNA, the CDR3 is TGTGCCAGCAGTGTGTCCCAGGGGGGCCAAGAGACCCAGTACTTC.